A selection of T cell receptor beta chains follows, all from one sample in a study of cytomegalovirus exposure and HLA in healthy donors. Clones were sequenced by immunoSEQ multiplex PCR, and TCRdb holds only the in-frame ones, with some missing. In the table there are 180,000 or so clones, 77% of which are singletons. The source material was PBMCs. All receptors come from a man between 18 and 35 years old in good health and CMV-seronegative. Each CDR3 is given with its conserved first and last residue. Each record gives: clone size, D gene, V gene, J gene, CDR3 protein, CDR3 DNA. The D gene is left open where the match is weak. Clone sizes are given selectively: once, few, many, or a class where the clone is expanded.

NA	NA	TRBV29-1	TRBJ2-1	CSVFRGARAYNEQFF	TGCAGCGTATTCCGCGGAGCCCGTGCCTACAATGAGCAGTTCTTC
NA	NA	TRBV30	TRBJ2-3	CAWSLFTDTQYF	TGTGCCTGGAGTCTGTTCACAGATACGCAGTATTTT
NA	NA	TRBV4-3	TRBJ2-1	CASSQPGGYATYNEQFF	TGCGCCAGCAGCCAACCTGGCGGCTATGCCACCTACAATGAGCAGTTCTTC
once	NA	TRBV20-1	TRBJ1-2	CSAYGTLGYTF	TGCAGTGCTTACGGGACACTTGGCTACACCTTC
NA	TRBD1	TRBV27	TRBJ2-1	CASSITWTGGNEQFF	TGTGCCAGCTCGATTACCTGGACAGGGGGCAATGAGCAGTTCTTC
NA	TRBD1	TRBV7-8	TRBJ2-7	CASSPRDRASSYEQYF	TGTGCCAGCAGCCCGCGGGACAGGGCAAGCTCCTACGAGCAGTACTTC
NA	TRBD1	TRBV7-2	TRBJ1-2	CASSSSTGNLYGYTF	TGTGCCAGCAGCTCATCGACAGGGAACCTCTATGGCTACACCTTC
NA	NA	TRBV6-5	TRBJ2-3	CASRIRGTAREYF	TGTGCCAGCAGAATCCGGGGGACCGCACGGGAGTATTTT
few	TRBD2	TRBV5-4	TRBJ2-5	CASSLAGREETQYF	TGTGCCAGCAGCTTGGCAGGGAGGGAAGAGACCCAGTACTTC
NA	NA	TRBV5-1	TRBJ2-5	CASRYPGDVQETQYF	TGCGCCAGCAGGTATCCAGGGGACGTCCAAGAGACCCAGTACTTC
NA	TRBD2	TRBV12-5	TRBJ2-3	CASAPQRETDTQYF	TGTGCTAGTGCCCCCCAGCGGGAGACAGATACGCAGTATTTT
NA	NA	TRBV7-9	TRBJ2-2	CASRRIIIAVTENTGELFF	TGTGCCAGCAGGCGTATAATCATCGCGGTAACGGAGAACACCGGGGAGCTGTTTTTT
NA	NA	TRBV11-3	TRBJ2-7	CASSFGGAFDEQYF	TGTGCCAGCAGCTTTGGGGGGGCCTTCGACGAGCAGTACTTC
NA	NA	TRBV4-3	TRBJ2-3	CASSQDGGGRTDTQYF	TGCGCCAGCAGCCAAGATGGAGGGGGCAGGACAGATACGCAGTATTTT
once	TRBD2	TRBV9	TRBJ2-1	CASSHPSAGATLSSYNEQFF	TGTGCCAGCAGCCATCCCTCAGCGGGGGCCACACTAAGCTCCTACAATGAGCAGTTCTTC
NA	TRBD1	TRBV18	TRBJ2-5	CASSSGQPPETQYF	TGTGCCAGCTCTTCGGGACAGCCCCCGGAGACCCAGTACTTC
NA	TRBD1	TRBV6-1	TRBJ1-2	CASIVEWDRDRGYTF	TGTGCCAGCATCGTGGAGTGGGACAGGGATCGTGGCTACACCTTC
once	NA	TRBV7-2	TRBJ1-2	CASSLDLHRQSYGYTF	TGTGCCAGCAGCTTAGACCTCCACAGGCAATCCTATGGCTACACCTTC
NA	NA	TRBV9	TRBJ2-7	CASSVDPTRAIYEQYF	TGTGCCAGCAGCGTAGACCCTACTAGGGCCATCTACGAGCAGTACTTC
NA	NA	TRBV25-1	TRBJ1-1	CANSPVSNTEAFF	TGTGCCAACAGCCCGGTTTCAAACACTGAAGCTTTCTTT
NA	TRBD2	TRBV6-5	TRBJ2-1	CASGPSGGFNEQFF	TGTGCCAGCGGACCCAGCGGGGGGTTCAATGAGCAGTTCTTC
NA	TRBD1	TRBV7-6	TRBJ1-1	CASSRQGNTEAFF	TGTGCCAGCAGCAGACAGGGGAACACTGAAGCTTTCTTT